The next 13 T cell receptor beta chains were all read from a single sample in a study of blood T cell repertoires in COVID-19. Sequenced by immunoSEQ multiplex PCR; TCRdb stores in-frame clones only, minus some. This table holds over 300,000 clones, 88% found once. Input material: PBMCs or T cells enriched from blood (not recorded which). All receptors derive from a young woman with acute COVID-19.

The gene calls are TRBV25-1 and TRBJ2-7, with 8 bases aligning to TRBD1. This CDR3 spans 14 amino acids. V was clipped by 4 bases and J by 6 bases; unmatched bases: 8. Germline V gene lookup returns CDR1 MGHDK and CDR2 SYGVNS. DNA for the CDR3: TGTGCCAGCAGTGTTCAGGGGGCGGGTGGCGAGCAGTACTTC. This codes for CASSVQGAGGEQYF.

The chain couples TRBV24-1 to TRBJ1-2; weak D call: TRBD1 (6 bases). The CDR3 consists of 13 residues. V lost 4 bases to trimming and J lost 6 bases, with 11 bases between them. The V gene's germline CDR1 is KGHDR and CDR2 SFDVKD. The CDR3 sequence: CATSDSGTHGYTF. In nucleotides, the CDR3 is TGTGCCACCAGTGACAGCGGGACACATGGCTACACCTTC.

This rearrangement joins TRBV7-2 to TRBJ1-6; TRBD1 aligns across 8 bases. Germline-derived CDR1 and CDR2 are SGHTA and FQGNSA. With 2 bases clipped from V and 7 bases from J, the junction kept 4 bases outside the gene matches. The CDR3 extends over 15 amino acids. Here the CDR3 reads CASSLTGGLNSPLHF. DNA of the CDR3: TGTGCCAGCAGCTTAACAGGGGGTTTGAATTCACCCCTCCACTTT. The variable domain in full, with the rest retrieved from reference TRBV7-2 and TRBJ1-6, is GAGVSQSPSNKVTEKGKDVELRCDPISGHTALYWYRQSLGQGLEFLIYFQGNSAPDKSGLPSDRFSAERTGGSVSTLTIQRTQQEDSAVYLCASSLTGGLNSPLHFGNGTRLTVT.

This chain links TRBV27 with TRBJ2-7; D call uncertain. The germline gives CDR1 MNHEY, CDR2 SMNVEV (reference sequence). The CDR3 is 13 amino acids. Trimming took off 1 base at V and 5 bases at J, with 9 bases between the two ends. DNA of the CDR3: TGTGCCAGCAGTTTATTGAGGTCCCACGAGCAGTACTTC. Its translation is CASSLLRSHEQYF.

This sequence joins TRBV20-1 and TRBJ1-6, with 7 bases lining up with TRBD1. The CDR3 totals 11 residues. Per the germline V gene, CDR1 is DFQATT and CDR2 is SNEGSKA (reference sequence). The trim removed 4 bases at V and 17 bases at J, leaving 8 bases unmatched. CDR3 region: CSAISTGAVHF. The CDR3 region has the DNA TGCAGTGCTATAAGTACAGGGGCCGTCCACTTT.

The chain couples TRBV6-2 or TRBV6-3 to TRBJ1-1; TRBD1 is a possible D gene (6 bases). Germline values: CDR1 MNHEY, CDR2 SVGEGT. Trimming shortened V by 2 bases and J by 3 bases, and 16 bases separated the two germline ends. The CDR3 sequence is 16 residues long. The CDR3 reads CASSYPPFDRYTEAFF. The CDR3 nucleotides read TGTGCCAGCAGTTACCCCCCGTTCGACAGGTACACTGAAGCTTTCTTT.

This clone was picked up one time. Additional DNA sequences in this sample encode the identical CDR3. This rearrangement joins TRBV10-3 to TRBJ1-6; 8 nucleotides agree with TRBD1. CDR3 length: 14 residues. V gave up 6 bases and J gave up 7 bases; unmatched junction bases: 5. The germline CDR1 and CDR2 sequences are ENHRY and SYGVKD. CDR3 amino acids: CAIRTTGDNSPLHF. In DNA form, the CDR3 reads TGTGCCATCAGAACGACAGGGGACAATTCACCCCTCCACTTT.

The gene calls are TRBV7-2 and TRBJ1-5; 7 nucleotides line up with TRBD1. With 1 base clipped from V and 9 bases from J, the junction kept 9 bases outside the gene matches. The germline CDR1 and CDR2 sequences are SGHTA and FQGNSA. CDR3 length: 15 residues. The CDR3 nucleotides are TGTGCCAGCAGCTTAGAGACAGGGACCAAGGGGCCCCAGCATTTT. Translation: CASSLETGTKGPQHF.

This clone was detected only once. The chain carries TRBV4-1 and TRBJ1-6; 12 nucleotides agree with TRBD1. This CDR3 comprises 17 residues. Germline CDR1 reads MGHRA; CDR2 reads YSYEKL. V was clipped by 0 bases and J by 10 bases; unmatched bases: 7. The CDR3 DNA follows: TGCGCCAGCAGCCAAGATGGGGGACAGGGGGCAGGATCACCCCTCCACTTT. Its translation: CASSQDGGQGAGSPLHF.

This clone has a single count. CDR3 nucleotides: TGTGCCAGTAGTCCCGGAGGGGGGGCCCTCAATCAGCCCCAGCATTTT. This gives the protein CASSPGGGALNQPQHF. J is TRBJ1-5 and V is TRBV19; tentative D call: TRBD1 (6 bases). Trimming removed 5 bases from V and 3 bases from J, with 17 bases in between. This CDR3 is built from 16 residues. Germline V CDR1 and CDR2: LNHDA, SQIVND (reference sequence).

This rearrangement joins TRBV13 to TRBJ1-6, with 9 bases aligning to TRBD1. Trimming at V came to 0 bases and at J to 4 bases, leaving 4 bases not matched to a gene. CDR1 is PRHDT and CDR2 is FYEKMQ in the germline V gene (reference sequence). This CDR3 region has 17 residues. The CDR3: CASSLGEGQGYNSPLHF. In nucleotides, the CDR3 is TGTGCCAGCAGCTTAGGCGAAGGACAGGGGTATAATTCACCCCTCCACTTT. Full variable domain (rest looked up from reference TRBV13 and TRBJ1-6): AAGVIQSPRHLIKEKRETATLKCYPIPRHDTVYWYQQGPGQDPQFLISFYEKMQSDKGSIPDRFSAQQFSDYHSELNMSSLELGDSALYFCASSLGEGQGYNSPLHFGNGTRLTVT.

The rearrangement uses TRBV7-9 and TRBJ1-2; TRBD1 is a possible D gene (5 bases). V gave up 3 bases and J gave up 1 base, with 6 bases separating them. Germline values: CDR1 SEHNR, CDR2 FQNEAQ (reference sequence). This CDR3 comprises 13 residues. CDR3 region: CASSLGGNYGYTF. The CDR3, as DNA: TGTGCCAGCAGCTTGGGGGGTAACTATGGCTACACCTTC.

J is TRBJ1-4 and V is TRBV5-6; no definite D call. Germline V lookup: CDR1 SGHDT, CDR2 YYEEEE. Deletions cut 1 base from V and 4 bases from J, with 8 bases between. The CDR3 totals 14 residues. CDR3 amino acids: CASSLRRINEKLFF. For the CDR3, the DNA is TGTGCCAGCAGCTTGCGGCGGATTAATGAAAAACTGTTTTTT. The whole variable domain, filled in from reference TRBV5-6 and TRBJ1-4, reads DAGVTQSPTHLIKTRGQQVTLRCSPKSGHDTVSWYQQALGQGPQFIFQYYEEEERQRGNFPDRFSGHQFPNYSSELNVNALLLGDSALYLCASSLRRINEKLFFGSGTQLSVL.